These 28 T cell receptor beta chains were sequenced from one sample in a study of monozygotic twins with inflammatory bowel disease. TCRdb re-called the 5' RACE reads, yielding one record per CDR3 amino acid sequence without DNA. The sample has about 450,000 distinct CDR3 sequences. Sequenced sample: blood. All receptors derive from a human donor with ulcerative colitis or Crohn's disease, or a healthy co-twin of an affected twin (not recorded which).

This rearrangement joins TRBV20-1 to TRBJ2-3; the D call of TRBD2 rests on TCRdb alone, since no DNA is present to check it. This CDR3 contains 15 residues. Germline CDR1 DFQATT, CDR2 SNEGSKA (reference sequence). The CDR3 sequence is CSAAGTSDRTYTQYF.

The chain has TRBV7-9 and TRBJ1-3. The V gene's germline CDR1 is SEHNR and CDR2 FQNEAQ (reference sequence). This CDR3 is built from 14 residues. CDR3 protein: CASSSFNATNTIYF. The complete variable domain, with remaining parts taken from reference TRBV7-9 and TRBJ1-3, reads DTGVSQNPRHKITKRGQNVTFRCDPISEHNRLYWYRQTLGQGPEFLTYFQNEAQLEKSRLLSDRFSAERPKGSFSTLEIQRTEQGDSAMYLCASSSFNATNTIYFGEGSWLTVV.

The chain recombines TRBV18 with TRBJ1-5; TCRdb's D call of TRBD1 is untestable without DNA. The CDR3 has 17 amino acids. In germline, CDR1 is KGHSH, CDR2 LQKENI. CDR3 residues: CASSSYTGGRTHQPQHF. Filled out from reference TRBV18 and TRBJ1-5, the complete variable domain reads NAGVMQNPRHLVRRRGQEARLRCSPMKGHSHVYWYRQLPEEGLKFMVYLQKENIIDESGMPKERFSAEFPKEGPSILRIQQVVRGDSAAYFCASSSYTGGRTHQPQHFGDGTRLSIL.

V and J are TRBV6-1 and TRBJ2-7; TCRdb names TRBD1, which stays unverified in the absence of DNA. CDR1 and CDR2 (germline): MNHNS, SASEGT. The CDR3 sequence is 14 residues long. CDR3 amino acids: CASLTGRGGYEQYF.

The CDR3: CASSFSGHTDTQYF. The genes are TRBV12-3 or TRBV12-4 and TRBJ2-3. This CDR3 has 14 amino acids.

The rearrangement uses TRBV20-1 and TRBJ2-7; the TCRdb call, TRBD1, lacks DNA for checking. From germline, CDR1 is DFQATT and CDR2 SNEGSKA (reference sequence). This CDR3 has 13 amino acids. The CDR3 reads CSAIPGGRYEQYF.

V and J are TRBV20-1 and TRBJ2-1; as DNA is missing, the TRBD2 call by TCRdb cannot be tested. Germline V gene data show CDR1 as DFQATT and CDR2 as SNEGSKA (reference sequence). The CDR3 has 13 residues. This CDR3 reads CSARLAWGDEQFF.

The chain combines TRBV7-3 with TRBJ2-1; without DNA, the TCRdb call of TRBD1 cannot be checked. The CDR3 covers 13 residues. Germline CDR1 reads SGHTA; CDR2 reads FQGTGA. CDR3 sequence: CASSRNDRNEQFF.

The J gene is TRBJ2-4, the V gene TRBV19; there is no DNA to check the TCRdb D call of TRBD1. Germline V CDR1 and CDR2: LNHDA, SQIVND (reference sequence). This CDR3 region has 18 residues. CDR3 amino acids: CASSMGPGGGIAKNIQYF.

J is TRBJ1-1 and V is TRBV28; TCRdb selects TRBD1, and the lack of DNA leaves this call unchecked. The CDR3 extends over 16 amino acids. Germline lookup yields CDR1 MDHEN and CDR2 SYDVKM. The CDR3 loop reads CASSALPQGANTEAFF.

The genes are TRBV7-2 and TRBJ1-2; TCRdb's assignment of TRBD1 cannot be checked, as there is no DNA. The CDR3 is made up of 16 amino acids. Germline V lookup: CDR1 SGHTA, CDR2 FQGNSA. Here the CDR3 reads CASSEPRSTGDYGYTF. The full variable domain, completed using reference TRBV7-2 and TRBJ1-2, is GAGVSQSPSNKVTEKGKDVELRCDPISGHTALYWYRQSLGQGLEFLIYFQGNSAPDKSGLPSDRFSAERTGGSVSTLTIQRTQQEDSAVYLCASSEPRSTGDYGYTFGSGTRLTVV.

The chain carries TRBV20-1 and TRBJ2-7; the TCRdb call, TRBD1, lacks DNA for checking. The length of the CDR3 is 11 residues. Germline assignment: CDR1 DFQATT and CDR2 SNEGSKA (reference sequence). The CDR3 sequence is CSVSIGGEQYF.

The chain links TRBV6-6 to TRBJ2-7. Germline-derived CDR1 and CDR2 are MNHNY and SVGAGI (reference sequence). The length of the CDR3 is 12 residues. The CDR3 here is CASSYPQYEQYF.

This chain uses TRBV12-3 or TRBV12-4 with TRBJ2-1; TCRdb outputs TRBD1, but without DNA this stays unchecked. The length of the CDR3 is 14 residues. The CDR3 protein is CASTRQGAVREQFF.

The CDR3 spells CASSDARLTDTQYF. This chain connects TRBV6-1 to TRBJ2-3. Germline loops: CDR1 MNHNS, CDR2 SASEGT. This CDR3 has 14 amino acids.

The CDR3 sequence is CSASSLGNTIYF. The chain recombines TRBV20-1 with TRBJ1-3. From germline, CDR1 is DFQATT and CDR2 SNEGSKA (reference sequence). The CDR3 loop spans 12 amino acids.

This sequence joins TRBV30 and TRBJ2-3; TCRdb indicates TRBD2, and absent DNA this call remains unverified. This CDR3 has 13 amino acids. CDR1 is GTSNPN and CDR2 is SVGIG in the germline V gene (reference sequence). CDR3 region: CAWRRAVTDTQYF.

The chain is built from TRBV19 and TRBJ1-1; TCRdb gives TRBD1 as the D gene, but with no DNA this cannot be confirmed. The CDR3 spans 14 residues. CDR1 is LNHDA and CDR2 is SQIVND in the germline V gene (reference sequence). CDR3 loop: CASSIWDRGTEAFF.

The CDR3 sequence is CASSGGSRNSPLHF. This chain uses TRBV6-1 with TRBJ1-6. The CDR3 sequence is 14 residues long. The germline V gene encodes CDR1 MNHNS and CDR2 SASEGT.

The CDR3 loop is CASSFAPGNEQYF. The chain is built from TRBV28 and TRBJ2-7; lacking DNA, the TRBD1 call made by TCRdb goes unchecked. The germline V gene has CDR1 MDHEN and CDR2 SYDVKM. This CDR3 comprises 13 residues.

This chain uses TRBV5-1 with TRBJ2-3. There are 13 residues in the CDR3. CDR1 is SGHRS, CDR2 YFSETQ, per germline. Here the CDR3 reads CASSLILSDTQYF.

CDR3 amino acids: CASTPTEDTQYF. This rearrangement joins TRBV12-3 or TRBV12-4 to TRBJ2-3; the TRBD1 assignment by TCRdb is unverifiable without DNA. The CDR3 has 12 residues.

The CDR3 loop is CASSATGETGELFF. The chain recombines TRBV6-1 with TRBJ2-2; as DNA is missing, the TRBD1 call by TCRdb cannot be tested. Germline V lookup: CDR1 MNHNS, CDR2 SASEGT. The CDR3 length is 14 residues.

The rearrangement uses TRBV14 and TRBJ2-1; TCRdb reports TRBD2, a call that lacks DNA to check it against. CDR1 and CDR2 from the germline V gene are SGHDN and FVKESK. This CDR3 has 13 residues. The CDR3 reads CASSQGPSNEQFF.

The chain has TRBV20-1 and TRBJ1-1; TCRdb outputs TRBD1, but without DNA this stays unchecked. There are 13 residues in the CDR3. Germline CDR1 reads DFQATT; CDR2 reads SNEGSKA (reference sequence). CDR3 sequence: CSATGTGGTEAFF.

The chain is built from TRBV19 and TRBJ2-3; TCRdb's D call of TRBD2 is untestable without DNA. The length of the CDR3 is 17 residues. The V gene's germline CDR1 is LNHDA and CDR2 SQIVND (reference sequence). The CDR3: CASIQVPAGKSTDTQYF.

V and J are TRBV12-3 or TRBV12-4 and TRBJ1-4; the D call from TCRdb, TRBD1, cannot be confirmed without DNA. The CDR3 length is 18 residues. CDR3 sequence reads: CASSFTDRGNPTNEKLFF.

The chain has TRBV7-8 and TRBJ2-7; the TCRdb D gene call, TRBD1, has no DNA to confirm it. This CDR3 comprises 15 residues. Germline CDR1 and CDR2: SGHVS and FQNEAQ. CDR3: CASSTNNRVPYEQYF.